This paragraph reports one TCR beta chain. Antigen specificity is unknown. Trimming removed 4 bases from V and 11 bases from J; junction bases left unmatched: 11. CDR1 and CDR2 from the germline V gene are SEHNR and FQNEAQ (reference sequence). The CDR3 runs to 13 residues. The data belong to a study of cytomegalovirus exposure and HLA in healthy donors. Overall study results and limits: The classifier, whose performance was assessed in both the original and validation cohorts, reportedly diagnosed cytomegalovirus status with high specificity and sensitivity.

The PCR made use of 60 Vbeta and 13 Jbeta primers. Sequencing used immunoSEQ multiplex PCR; TCRdb keeps in-frame clones, though not all of them. The data show 150,000 to 200,000 clones, roughly 74% seen once. What was sequenced was PBMCs. This chain joins TRBV7-9 and TRBJ2-7, with 7 bases that match TRBD1. The sequence was collected from a woman aged 25-40 years in good health and CMV-seropositive. The CDR3 coding sequence is TGTGCCAGCAGCTCGCCCGAGGACAGGCTAAAGTACTTC. Translation: CASSSPEDRLKYF.